The 29 T cell receptor beta chains in this list originate from one sample, sequenced in a study of T cell changes during pregnancy in multiple sclerosis. Method: immunoSEQ multiplex PCR; TCRdb's copy keeps in-frame clones and lacks some. The table records under 75,000 clones, roughly nine tenths of them present only once. Sequenced here: CD4+ T cells from peripheral blood mononuclear cells, sampled after pregnancy. The receptors derive from a female donor in good health, enrolled as a control in a pregnancy study.

CDR3: CASSIQTGGAEDTF. The CDR3 DNA reads TGCGCCAGCAGCATCCAGACAGGGGGCGCTGAGGACACCTTC. J is TRBJ1-2 and V is TRBV5-1; TRBD1 agrees at 10 bases. CDR1 SGHRS and CDR2 YFSETQ come from the germline V gene. J lost 12 bases, V lost 4 bases, and 12 bases had no gene match. The CDR3 is 14 residues long.

J is TRBJ1-2 and V is TRBV18; D perhaps matches TRBD1 (5 bases). V was cut by 4 bases and J by 10 bases, with 16 bases left in between. The CDR3 is 13 residues long. The germline V gene has CDR1 KGHSH and CDR2 LQKENI. CDR3 loop: CASSLNERDSYTF. CDR3 sequence (DNA): TGTGCCAGCTCACTAAACGAACGGGACTCCTACACCTTC.

This clone turned up a few times. This chain uses TRBV19 with TRBJ1-1, with D maybe TRBD1 (5 bases). Trimming left V 8 bases short and J 4 bases short, with 17 bases between. This CDR3 comprises 14 residues. Looked up from germline, CDR1 is LNHDA and CDR2 is SQIVND (reference sequence). CDR3 loop: CASVTRTLGTEAFF. The DNA for the CDR3 is TGTGCCAGTGTAACCCGGACATTGGGCACTGAAGCTTTCTTT.

The chain uses TRBV7-6 and TRBJ2-3; perhaps TRBD2 as D (6 bases). From germline, CDR1 is SGHVS and CDR2 FNYEAQ. This CDR3 has 15 amino acids. V was cut by 2 bases and J by 4 bases, with 13 bases left in between. CDR3 in amino acids: CASSLQTSFADTQYF. CDR3 nucleotide sequence: TGTGCCAGCAGCTTACAGACTAGTTTTGCAGATACGCAGTATTTT.

J is TRBJ2-7 and V is TRBV6-6, with D possibly being TRBD2 (5 bases). Germline CDR1 MNHNY, CDR2 SVGAGI (reference sequence). This CDR3 is built from 12 residues. V lost 7 bases and J 6 bases, leaving 13 bases between the germline ends. The CDR3 here is CASTNSAVEQYF. The CDR3 DNA follows: TGTGCCAGCACCAATAGCGCGGTCGAGCAGTACTTC.

This sequence joins TRBV5-1 and TRBJ2-7, with D maybe TRBD1 (6 bases). From germline, CDR1 is SGHRS and CDR2 YFSETQ. V was shortened by 4 bases and J by 2 bases, with 7 bases between the two germline ends. The CDR3 runs 12 residues. CDR3 DNA sequence: TGCGCCAGCAGCGGGGACACCTACGAGCAGTACTTC. It is translated as CASSGDTYEQYF.

The CDR3 DNA sequence: TGTGCCAGCAGTGCTTCGACTAGCGTGGGAGAGACCCAGTACTTC. It specifies CASSASTSVGETQYF. The V and J genes are TRBV6-1 and TRBJ2-5; 8 bases match TRBD2. The CDR3 is 15 residues long. V lost 4 bases, J lost 4 bases, and 8 bases stayed unmatched. The germline V gene encodes CDR1 MNHNS and CDR2 SASEGT.

The chain employs TRBV5-1 and TRBJ2-2, with D possibly TRBD1 on 7 matching bases. V lost 2 bases to trimming and J lost 2 bases, with 13 bases between them. The CDR3 is made up of 16 amino acids. Per germline, CDR1 SGHRS and CDR2 YFSETQ. Here the CDR3 DNA reads TGCGCCAGCAGCTTCGGTCAGGGGGGAAACACCGGGGAGCTGTTTTTT. Protein: CASSFGQGGNTGELFF. Using reference TRBV5-1 and TRBJ2-2 for the parts outside the CDR3, the full variable domain is KAGVTQTPRYLIKTRGQQVTLSCSPISGHRSVSWYQQTPGQGLQFLFEYFSETQRNKGNFPGRFSGRQFSNSRSEMNVSTLELGDSALYLCASSFGQGGNTGELFFGEGSRLTVL.

The V and J genes are TRBV2 and TRBJ2-5, with D perhaps matching TRBD2 (5 bases). V was trimmed by 6 bases and J by 5 bases, leaving 16 bases between them. The CDR3 is 14 amino acids. Germline CDR1 and CDR2: SNHLY and FYNNEI. Here the CDR3 DNA reads TGTGCCAGCAGAAATCCGGGGATATATGAGACCCAGTACTTC. Residues: CASRNPGIYETQYF. Full variable domain (remainder filled in from reference TRBV2 and TRBJ2-5): EPEVTQTPSHQVTQMGQEVILRCVPISNHLYFYWYRQILGQKVEFLVSFYNNEISEKSEIFDDQFSVERPDGSNFTLKIRSTKLEDSAMYFCASRNPGIYETQYFGPGTRLLVL.

The chain recombines TRBV11-3 with TRBJ2-1, with a possible D match to TRBD2 (6 bases). The germline V gene has CDR1 SGHNT and CDR2 YENEEA. This CDR3 has 16 residues. V lost 3 bases and J 0 bases, leaving 12 bases between the germline ends. CDR3 nucleotide sequence: TGTGCCAGCAGCTTTCTAGCGACGCCCTCCTACAATGAGCAGTTCTTC. It codes for CASSFLATPSYNEQFF.

This chain connects TRBV7-2 to TRBJ2-5; 12 bases match TRBD2. This CDR3 spans 17 amino acids. CDR1 and CDR2 from the germline V gene are SGHTA and FQGNSA. V shed 2 bases and J 4 bases; nucleotides not matched to a gene: 8. CDR3: CASSLNLAGGWGETQYF. CDR3 DNA sequence: TGTGCCAGCAGCTTAAACCTAGCGGGGGGGTGGGGAGAGACCCAGTACTTC. The variable domain in full, completed from reference TRBV7-2 and TRBJ2-5, reads GAGVSQSPSNKVTEKGKDVELRCDPISGHTALYWYRQSLGQGLEFLIYFQGNSAPDKSGLPSDRFSAERTGGSVSTLTIQRTQQEDSAVYLCASSLNLAGGWGETQYFGPGTRLLVL.

This sequence joins TRBV5-1 and TRBJ1-6, with TRBD1 as a possible D gene (5 bases). Germline V gives CDR1 SGHRS, CDR2 YFSETQ. Trimming shortened V by 0 bases and J by 10 bases, and 17 bases separated the two germline ends. The CDR3 length is 16 residues. In DNA form, the CDR3 reads TGCGCCAGCAGCTTGGCTGGGGGAGGCGTGGAGTCACCCCTCCACTTT. This codes for CASSLAGGGVESPLHF. Full variable domain (missing parts from reference TRBV5-1 and TRBJ1-6): KAGVTQTPRYLIKTRGQQVTLSCSPISGHRSVSWYQQTPGQGLQFLFEYFSETQRNKGNFPGRFSGRQFSNSRSEMNVSTLELGDSALYLCASSLAGGGVESPLHFGNGTRLTVT.

V usage is TRBV4-3 and J usage is TRBJ1-1; a weak D match, TRBD1 (6 bases). This CDR3 region has 13 residues. CDR1 is LGHNA, CDR2 YSLEER, per germline. The V gene lost 3 bases and the J gene lost 8 bases, with 13 bases spanning the gap. CDR3 region: CASSQERDREAFF. CDR3 DNA: TGCGCCAGCAGCCAGGAAAGAGACAGGGAAGCTTTCTTT.

This clone appeared a few times. This rearrangement joins TRBV4-1 to TRBJ1-6; no reliable D call. The CDR3 is 14 amino acids. Trimming left V 0 bases short and J 14 bases short, with 14 bases between. The germline CDR1 and CDR2 sequences are MGHRA and YSYEKL. The DNA for the CDR3 is TGCGCCAGCAGCCAAGATGTCGAGAGCTTCACCCTCCACTTT. This sequence encodes CASSQDVESFTLHF.

This clone was seen a handful of times. The chain recombines TRBV7-9 with TRBJ1-2, with 8 positions matching TRBD1. The germline gives CDR1 SEHNR, CDR2 FQNEAQ (reference sequence). The CDR3 is made up of 16 amino acids. V shed 1 base, J shed 6 bases, and the junction held 10 bases outside the gene matches. The CDR3 nucleotides read TGTGCCAGCAGCTTAGGCGGGGCGACAGGGGCGCATGGCTACACCTTC. This codes for CASSLGGATGAHGYTF.

The chain combines TRBV4-1 with TRBJ1-6, with TRBD1 as a possible D gene (6 bases). V lost 0 bases, J lost 1 base, and 13 bases lay in between. Looked up from germline, CDR1 is MGHRA and CDR2 is YSYEKL. The CDR3 runs to 18 residues. CDR3 loop: CASSQDWGRGSYNSPLHF. The DNA for the CDR3 is TGCGCCAGCAGCCAAGATTGGGGCAGGGGATCCTATAATTCACCCCTCCACTTT.

V and J are TRBV7-6 and TRBJ2-1; D perhaps matches TRBD1 (6 bases). Between the trimmed V and J ends, which lost 5 bases and 4 bases, there was a span of 12 bases. The CDR3 totals 14 residues. Germline CDR1 reads SGHVS; CDR2 reads FNYEAQ. CDR3 sequence reads: CASSRLTGYNEQFF. DNA for the CDR3: TGTGCCAGCAGCCGACTTACAGGGTACAATGAGCAGTTCTTC.

The gene calls are TRBV4-3 and TRBJ1-4; D unresolved. Germline V CDR1 and CDR2: LGHNA, YSLEER. V gave up 4 bases and J gave up 0 bases, with 9 bases separating them. The CDR3 loop spans 15 amino acids. CDR3 in DNA: TGCGCCAGCAGCCTAGACCTTGCAACTAATGAAAAACTGTTTTTT. Residues: CASSLDLATNEKLFF.

The chain joins TRBV15 to TRBJ2-5, with 9 bases lining up with TRBD2. CDR1 and CDR2 from the germline V gene are LNHNV and YYDKDF (reference sequence). The J segment lost 4 bases and the V segment lost 3 bases, leaving 3 bases of the junction unmatched. The CDR3 has 14 amino acids. As DNA, the CDR3 is TGTGCCACCAGCAGGGGACTAGCCCGAGAGACCCAGTACTTC. This translates into CATSRGLARETQYF.

V is TRBV6-5 and J is TRBJ1-2; D perhaps matches TRBD1 (5 bases). CDR3 size: 13 residues. V shed 6 bases and J shed 3 bases, with 11 bases lying between them. Germline V lookup: CDR1 MNHEY, CDR2 SVGAGI. CDR3 sequence reads: CASSRTGDYGYTF. The DNA of the CDR3 is TGTGCCAGCAGCCGTACGGGGGACTATGGCTACACCTTC.

This rearrangement joins TRBV6-6 to TRBJ2-1, with 7 bases fitting TRBD2. V shed 2 bases and J 8 bases; nucleotides not matched to a gene: 9. Germline lookup yields CDR1 MNHNY and CDR2 SVGAGI (reference sequence). This CDR3 has 15 residues. The CDR3 loop is CASSYGLVHGDEQFF. The CDR3 coding sequence is TGTGCCAGCAGTTACGGACTAGTGCATGGCGATGAGCAGTTCTTC.

The chain recombines TRBV12-5 with TRBJ1-2; 7 nucleotides align to TRBD1. CDR1 LGHNT and CDR2 FRNRAP come from the germline V gene. The V segment lost 2 bases and the J segment 2 bases; nucleotides outside the gene matches: 8. The CDR3 sequence is 16 residues long. CDR3 DNA: TGTGCTAGTGGTTTGTCTAGCTCGACAGGGAACTATGGCTACACCTTC. The encoded protein is CASGLSSSTGNYGYTF.

The chain carries TRBV4-3 and TRBJ2-5; the match to TRBD1 covers 8 bases. Germline V CDR1 and CDR2: LGHNA, YSLEER. The CDR3 covers 16 residues. V trimming: 0 bases; J trimming: 2 bases; junction bases outside the gene matches: 5. CDR3 sequence (DNA): TGCGCCAGCAGCCAAGAACAGGGACAGGTTCAAGAGACCCAGTACTTC. Translating gives CASSQEQGQVQETQYF.

V and J are TRBV4-2 and TRBJ1-1; 7 bases fit TRBD1. The trim removed 0 bases at V and 2 bases at J, leaving 3 bases unmatched. This CDR3 has 15 amino acids. Germline CDR1 LGHNA, CDR2 YNFKEQ. CDR3 loop: CASSQEDRFNTEAFF. The CDR3 region has the DNA TGTGCCAGCAGCCAAGAGGACAGGTTTAACACTGAAGCTTTCTTT.

The chain recombines TRBV5-4 with TRBJ1-3; TRBD1 agrees at 8 bases. CDR3 length: 16 amino acids. V lost 5 bases to trimming and J lost 4 bases; unmatched junction nucleotides: 11. Looked up from germline, CDR1 is SGHNT and CDR2 is YYREEE (reference sequence). The CDR3 nucleotides read TGTGCCAGCAGTTTCGCTCGACAGGGGTCCGGAAACACCATATATTTT. Residues: CASSFARQGSGNTIYF.

As to this clone: Sequence at one end of the junction differs from germline and may be a read error. The V gene is TRBV5-4, the J gene TRBJ1-2; TRBD1 aligns across 10 bases. Germline CDR1 reads SGHNT; CDR2 reads YYREEE (reference sequence). The CDR3 is 14 amino acids. The CDR3 DNA sequence: TGTGCCAGCAGCTCGACAGGGGGCAACTTTGGCTACACCTTC. It yields the protein CASSSTGGNFGYTF.

The chain uses TRBV7-2 and TRBJ2-7, with a tentative D call TRBD1 (6 bases). Deletions cut 4 bases from V and 2 bases from J, with 12 bases between. Germline V gene lookup returns CDR1 SGHTA and CDR2 FQGNSA. The CDR3 sequence is 14 residues long. CDR3 bases: TGTGCCAGCAGCTCCTCGACAGGACCCTACGAGCAGTACTTC. Translating it yields CASSSSTGPYEQYF.

The rearrangement joins TRBV20-1 to TRBJ2-7; possible D gene TRBD1, 5 bases. V was clipped by 5 bases and J by 6 bases, with 11 bases between them. Germline CDR1 reads DFQATT; CDR2 reads SNEGSKA (reference sequence). CDR3 length: 11 residues. Here the CDR3 reads CSAADKGEQYF. As DNA, the CDR3 is TGCAGTGCTGCGGACAAAGGCGAGCAGTACTTC.

The rearrangement uses TRBV19 and TRBJ1-1; 7 nucleotides agree with TRBD1. This CDR3 region has 13 residues. CDR1 LNHDA and CDR2 SQIVND come from the germline V gene (reference sequence). After removal of 6 bases from V and 5 bases from J, the junction contained 6 bases not matched to a gene. CDR3 sequence reads: CASSRTGETEAFF. For the CDR3, the DNA is TGTGCCAGTAGCCGAACAGGGGAGACTGAAGCTTTCTTT.